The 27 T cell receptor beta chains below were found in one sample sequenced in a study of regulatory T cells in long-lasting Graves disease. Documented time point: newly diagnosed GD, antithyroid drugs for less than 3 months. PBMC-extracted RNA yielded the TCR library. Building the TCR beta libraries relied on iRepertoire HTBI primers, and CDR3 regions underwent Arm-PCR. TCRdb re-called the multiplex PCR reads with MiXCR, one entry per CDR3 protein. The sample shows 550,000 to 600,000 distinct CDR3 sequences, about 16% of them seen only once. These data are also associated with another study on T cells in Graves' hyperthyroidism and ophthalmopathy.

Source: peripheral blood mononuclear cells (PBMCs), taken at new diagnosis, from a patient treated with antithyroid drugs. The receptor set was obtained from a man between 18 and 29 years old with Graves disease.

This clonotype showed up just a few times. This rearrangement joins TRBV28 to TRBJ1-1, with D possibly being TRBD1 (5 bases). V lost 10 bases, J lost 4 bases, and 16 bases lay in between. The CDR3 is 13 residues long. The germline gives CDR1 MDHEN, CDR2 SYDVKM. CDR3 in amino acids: CAILGTAPTEAFF. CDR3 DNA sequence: TGTGCCATTCTAGGGACCGCCCCCACTGAAGCTTTCTTT.

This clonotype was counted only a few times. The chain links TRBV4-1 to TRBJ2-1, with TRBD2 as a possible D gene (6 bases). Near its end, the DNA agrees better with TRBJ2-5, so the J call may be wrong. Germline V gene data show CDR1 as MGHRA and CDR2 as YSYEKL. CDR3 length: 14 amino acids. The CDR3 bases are TGCGCCAGCAGCCAAGGGGGAAGCGGGTGGACCCAGTACTTC. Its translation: CASSQGGSGWTQYF.

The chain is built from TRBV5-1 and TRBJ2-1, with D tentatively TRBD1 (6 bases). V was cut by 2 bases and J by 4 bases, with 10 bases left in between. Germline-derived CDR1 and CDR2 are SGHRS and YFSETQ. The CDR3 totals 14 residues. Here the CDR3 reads CASSFDRRYNEQFF. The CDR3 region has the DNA TGCGCCAGCAGCTTTGACAGGCGGTACAATGAGCAGTTCTTC.

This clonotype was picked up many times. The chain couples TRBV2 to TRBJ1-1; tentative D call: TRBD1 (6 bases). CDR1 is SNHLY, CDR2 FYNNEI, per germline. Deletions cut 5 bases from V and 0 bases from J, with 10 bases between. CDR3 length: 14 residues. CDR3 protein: CASSQGQLNTEAFF. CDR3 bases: TGTGCCAGCAGTCAGGGACAATTGAACACTGAAGCTTTCTTT.

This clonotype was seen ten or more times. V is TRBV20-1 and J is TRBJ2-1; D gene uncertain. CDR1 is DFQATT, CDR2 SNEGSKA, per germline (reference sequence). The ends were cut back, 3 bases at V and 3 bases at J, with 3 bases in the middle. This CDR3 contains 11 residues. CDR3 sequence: CSASIYNEQFF. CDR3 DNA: TGCAGTGCTAGTATCTACAATGAGCAGTTCTTC.

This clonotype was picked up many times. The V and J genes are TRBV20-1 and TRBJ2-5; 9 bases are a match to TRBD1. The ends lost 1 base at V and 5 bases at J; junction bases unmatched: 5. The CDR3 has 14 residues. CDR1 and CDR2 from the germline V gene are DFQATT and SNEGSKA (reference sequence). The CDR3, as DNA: TGCAGTGCTAGAGGGGGGGACAGGGTGGAGACCCAGTACTTC. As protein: CSARGGDRVETQYF.

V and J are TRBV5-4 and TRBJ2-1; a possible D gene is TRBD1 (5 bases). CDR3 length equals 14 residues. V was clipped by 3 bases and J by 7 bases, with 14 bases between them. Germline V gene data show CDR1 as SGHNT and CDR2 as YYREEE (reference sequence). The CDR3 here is CASSSSGFRNEQFF. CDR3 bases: TGTGCCAGCAGCTCATCAGGGTTCCGAAATGAGCAGTTCTTC.

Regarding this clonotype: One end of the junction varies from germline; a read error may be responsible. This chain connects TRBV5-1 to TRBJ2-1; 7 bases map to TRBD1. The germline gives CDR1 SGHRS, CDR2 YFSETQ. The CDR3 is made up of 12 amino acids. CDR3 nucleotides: TGCGCCAGCAGGGCGCAGGGGGAAGAGCTGTTCTTC. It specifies CASRAQGEELFF.

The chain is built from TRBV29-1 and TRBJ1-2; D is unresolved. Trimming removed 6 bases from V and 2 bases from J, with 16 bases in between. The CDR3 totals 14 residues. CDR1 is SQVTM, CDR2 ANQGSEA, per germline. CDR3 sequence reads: CSVRHTDGNYGYTF. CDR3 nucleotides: TGCAGCGTCAGACATACGGACGGGAACTATGGCTACACCTTC.

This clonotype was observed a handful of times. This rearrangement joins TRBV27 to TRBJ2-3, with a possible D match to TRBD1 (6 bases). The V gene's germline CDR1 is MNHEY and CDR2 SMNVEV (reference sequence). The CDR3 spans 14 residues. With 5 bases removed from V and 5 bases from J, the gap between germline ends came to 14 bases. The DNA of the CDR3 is TGTGCCAGCAGTAGATCCGGGACAAAAGATACGCAGTATTTT. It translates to CASSRSGTKDTQYF.

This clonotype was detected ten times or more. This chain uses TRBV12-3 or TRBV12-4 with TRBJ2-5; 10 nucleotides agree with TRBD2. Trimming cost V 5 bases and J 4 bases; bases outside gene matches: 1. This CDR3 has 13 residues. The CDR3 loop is CASSASGRETQYF. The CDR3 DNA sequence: TGTGCCAGCAGTGCTAGCGGGAGAGAGACCCAGTACTTC.

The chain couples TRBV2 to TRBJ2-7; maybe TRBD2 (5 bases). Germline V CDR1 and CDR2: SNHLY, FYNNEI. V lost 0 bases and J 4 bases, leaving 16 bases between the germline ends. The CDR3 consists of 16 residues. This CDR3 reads CASSEAVGRSGYEQYF. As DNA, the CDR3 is TGTGCCAGCAGTGAAGCGGTAGGGCGGTCGGGGTACGAGCAGTACTTC.

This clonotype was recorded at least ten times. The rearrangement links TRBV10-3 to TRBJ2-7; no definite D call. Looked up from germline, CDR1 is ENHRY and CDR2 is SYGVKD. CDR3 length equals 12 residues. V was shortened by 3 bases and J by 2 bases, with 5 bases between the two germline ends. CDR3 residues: CAISDWAYEQYF. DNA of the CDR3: TGTGCCATCAGTGACTGGGCCTACGAGCAGTACTTC.

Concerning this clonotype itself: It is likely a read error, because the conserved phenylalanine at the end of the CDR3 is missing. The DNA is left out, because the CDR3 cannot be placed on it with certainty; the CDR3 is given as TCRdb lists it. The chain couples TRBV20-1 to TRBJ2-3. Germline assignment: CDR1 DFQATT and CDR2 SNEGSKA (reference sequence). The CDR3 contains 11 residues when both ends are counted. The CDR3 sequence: CSARSWNEQFL.

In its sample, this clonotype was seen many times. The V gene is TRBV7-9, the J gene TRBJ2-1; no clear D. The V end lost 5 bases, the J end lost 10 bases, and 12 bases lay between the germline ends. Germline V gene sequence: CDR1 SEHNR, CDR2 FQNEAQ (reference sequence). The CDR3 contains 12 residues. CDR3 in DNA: TGTGCCAGCAGCATTGACGTAGGCGAGCAGTTCTTC. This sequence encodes CASSIDVGEQFF.

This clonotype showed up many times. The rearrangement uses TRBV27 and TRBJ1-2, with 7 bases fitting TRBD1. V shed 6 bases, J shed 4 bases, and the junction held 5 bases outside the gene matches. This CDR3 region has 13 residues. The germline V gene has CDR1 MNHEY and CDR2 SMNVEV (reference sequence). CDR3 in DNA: TGTGCCAGCAGCCGTGGGACAGCCTATGGCTACACCTTC. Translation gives CASSRGTAYGYTF.

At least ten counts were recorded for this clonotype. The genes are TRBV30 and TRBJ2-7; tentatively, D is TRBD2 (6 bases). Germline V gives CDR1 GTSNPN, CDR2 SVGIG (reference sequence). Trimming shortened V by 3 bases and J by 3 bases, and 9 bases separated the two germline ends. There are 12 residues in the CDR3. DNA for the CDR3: TGTGCCTGGAGGCCCGGGGGCTACGAGCAGTACTTC. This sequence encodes CAWRPGGYEQYF. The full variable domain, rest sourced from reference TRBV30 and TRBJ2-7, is SQTIHQWPATLVQPVGSPLSLECTVEGTSNPNLYWYRQAAGRGLQLLFYSVGIGQISSEVPQNLSASRPQDRQFILSSKKLLLSDSGFYLCAWRPGGYEQYFGPGTRLTVT.

CDR3 nucleotide sequence: TGTGCCACCAGCAGAGATCGAGACATCCTAGAGACCCAGTACTTC. It yields the protein CATSRDRDILETQYF. V is TRBV15 and J is TRBJ2-3; D is unresolved. The end of the DNA fits TRBJ2-5 better, so the J call may be wrong. This CDR3 has 15 amino acids. Germline CDR1 reads LNHNV; CDR2 reads YYDKDF (reference sequence).

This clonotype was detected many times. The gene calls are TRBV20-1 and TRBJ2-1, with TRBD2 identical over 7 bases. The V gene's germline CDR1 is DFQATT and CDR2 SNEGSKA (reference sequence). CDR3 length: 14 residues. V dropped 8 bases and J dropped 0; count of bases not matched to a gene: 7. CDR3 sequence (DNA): TGCAGTCATAAGCGGGGCTCCTCCTACAATGAGCAGTTCTTC. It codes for CSHKRGSSYNEQFF.

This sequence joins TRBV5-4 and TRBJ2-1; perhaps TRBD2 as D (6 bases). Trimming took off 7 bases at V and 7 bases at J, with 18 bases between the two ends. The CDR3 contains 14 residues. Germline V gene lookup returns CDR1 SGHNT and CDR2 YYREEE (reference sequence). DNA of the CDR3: TGTGCCAGCCGGGGAGGTATTGGTATAAATGAGCAGTTCTTC. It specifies CASRGGIGINEQFF.

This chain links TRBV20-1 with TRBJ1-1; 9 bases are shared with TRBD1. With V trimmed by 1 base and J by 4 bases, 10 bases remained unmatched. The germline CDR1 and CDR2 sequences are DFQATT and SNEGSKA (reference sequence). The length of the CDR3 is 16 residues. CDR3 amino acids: CSARVPGQGEGTEAFF. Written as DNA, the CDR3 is TGCAGTGCTAGAGTCCCGGGACAGGGCGAGGGCACTGAAGCTTTCTTT.

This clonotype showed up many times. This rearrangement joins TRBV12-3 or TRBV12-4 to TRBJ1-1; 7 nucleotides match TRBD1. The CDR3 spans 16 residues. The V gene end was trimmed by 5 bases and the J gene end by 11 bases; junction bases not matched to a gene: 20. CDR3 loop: CASSRKHRGTRAGAFF. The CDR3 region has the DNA TGTGCCAGCAGTAGGAAGCACAGGGGAACGAGGGCTGGGGCTTTCTTT.

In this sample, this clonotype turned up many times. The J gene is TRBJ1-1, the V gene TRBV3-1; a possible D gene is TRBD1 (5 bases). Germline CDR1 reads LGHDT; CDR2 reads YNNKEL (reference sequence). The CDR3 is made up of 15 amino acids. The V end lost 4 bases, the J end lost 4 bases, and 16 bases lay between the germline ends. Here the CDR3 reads CASSPPPGGTTEAFF. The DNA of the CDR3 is TGTGCCAGCAGCCCTCCACCGGGGGGAACCACTGAAGCTTTCTTT.

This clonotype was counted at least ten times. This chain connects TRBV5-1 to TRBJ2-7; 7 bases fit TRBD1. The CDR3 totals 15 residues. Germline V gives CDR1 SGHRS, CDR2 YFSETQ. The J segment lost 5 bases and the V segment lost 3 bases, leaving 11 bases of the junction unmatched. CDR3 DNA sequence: TGCGCCAGCAGCTGGGGGACAGCTGAAGGAGACGAGCAGTACTTC. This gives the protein CASSWGTAEGDEQYF.

The chain's CDR3 is CSVLEIGTEAFF. The DNA for the CDR3 is TGCAGCGTTTTGGAGATTGGGACTGAAGCTTTCTTT. The chain has TRBV29-1 and TRBJ1-1; D is undetermined. The CDR3 runs 12 residues. Trimming left V 5 bases short and J 5 bases short, with 12 bases between. Per the germline V gene, CDR1 is SQVTM and CDR2 is ANQGSEA.

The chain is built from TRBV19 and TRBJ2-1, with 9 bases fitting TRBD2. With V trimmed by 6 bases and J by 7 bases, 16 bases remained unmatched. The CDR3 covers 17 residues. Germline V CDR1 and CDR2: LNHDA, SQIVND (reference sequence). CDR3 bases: TGTGCCAGTAGGCTCAGGGCGGGAGGGTCGCGGTCTAATGAGCAGTTCTTC. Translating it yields CASRLRAGGSRSNEQFF.

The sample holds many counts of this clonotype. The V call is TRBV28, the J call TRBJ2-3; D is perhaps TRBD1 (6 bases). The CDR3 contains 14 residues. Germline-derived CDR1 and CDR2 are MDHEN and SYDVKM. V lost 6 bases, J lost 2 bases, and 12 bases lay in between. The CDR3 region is CASRWTASTDTQYF. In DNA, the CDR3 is TGTGCCAGCAGGTGGACAGCTTCCACAGATACGCAGTATTTT.